This passage covers 24 T cell receptor beta chains from one sample sequenced in a study of shared clonotypes between healthy human individuals. Produced via immunoSEQ multiplex PCR; TCRdb's table is partial and in-frame only. Of fewer than 600,000 clones listed, around 75% were seen once; the top ten hold around 14%. The sequenced sample consisted of PBMCs. The source of these receptors is a woman between 40 and 50 years old in good health. Some clones in this sample may be carry-over from other donors' samples.

The chain employs TRBV6-1 and TRBJ2-2, with 7 bases lining up with TRBD2. The CDR3 runs to 14 residues. The trim removed 7 bases at V and 1 base at J, leaving 3 bases unmatched. Germline V lookup: CDR1 MNHNS, CDR2 SASEGT. This CDR3 is CASMAGVNTGELFF. The CDR3 bases are TGTGCCAGCATGGCGGGGGTGAACACCGGGGAGCTGTTTTTT.

A note on this clone: A far larger clone differs by one base, so this is likely a read error. Within the sample, other DNA sequences also encode this same CDR3. V usage is TRBV30 and J usage is TRBJ1-4; D gene unclear. The CDR3 extends over 13 amino acids. Germline V gene sequence: CDR1 GTSNPN, CDR2 SVGIG (reference sequence). CDR3 amino acids: CAWSVNSNEKLFF. CDR3 sequence (DNA): TGTGCTTGGAGTGTAAACAGCAACGAAAAACTGTTTTTT. The full variable domain, in which reference TRBV30 and TRBJ1-4 provide the parts outside the CDR3, is SQTIHQWPATLVQPVGSPLSLECTVEGTSNPNLYWYRQAAGRGLQLLFYSVGIGQISSEVPQNLSASRPQDRQFILSSKKLLLSDSGFYLCAWSVNSNEKLFFGSGTQLSVL.

The chain uses TRBV28 and TRBJ1-1; 7 bases agree with TRBD1. The CDR3 covers 12 residues. Looked up from germline, CDR1 is MDHEN and CDR2 is SYDVKM. The ends lost 8 bases at V and 4 bases at J; junction bases unmatched: 4. CDR3 in DNA: TGTGCCAGCGAGACAGGGCGCACTGAAGCTTTCTTT. It encodes CASETGRTEAFF.

V gene TRBV6-6 combines with J gene TRBJ1-5, with 9 bases aligning to TRBD1. This CDR3 contains 14 residues. Germline trimming cut 11 bases from V and 6 bases from J; bases unmatched to any gene: 11. Germline loops: CDR1 MNHNY, CDR2 SVGAGI (reference sequence). CDR3 coding DNA: TGTGCCGCGGGGGCTACAGGGGGCCGTCAGCCCCAGCATTTT. Translation: CAAGATGGRQPQHF.

The chain has TRBV29-1 and TRBJ2-2; 7 positions match TRBD1. After removal of 1 base from V and 2 bases from J, the junction contained 7 bases not matched to a gene. Per the germline V gene, CDR1 is SQVTM and CDR2 is ANQGSEA. The CDR3 is 16 amino acids. CDR3 region: CSVEGFGTANTGELFF. The CDR3 nucleotides are TGCAGCGTTGAAGGCTTCGGGACAGCTAACACCGGGGAGCTGTTTTTT.

V usage is TRBV7-8 and J usage is TRBJ1-1, with D tentatively TRBD1 (5 bases). This CDR3 spans 13 amino acids. CDR1 is SGHVS, CDR2 FQNEAQ, per germline. The V end was cut by 4 bases, the J end by 4 bases, with 10 bases between. CDR3 nucleotides: TGTGCCAGCAGCTACGGGGCCGGCACTGAAGCTTTCTTT. This encodes CASSYGAGTEAFF.

The chain has TRBV15 and TRBJ2-7; the D gene is possibly TRBD1 (5 bases). The CDR3 contains 12 residues. Germline V gene lookup returns CDR1 LNHNV and CDR2 YYDKDF (reference sequence). Between the trimmed V and J ends, which lost 1 base and 7 bases, there was a span of 8 bases. As DNA, the CDR3 is TGTGCCACCAGCAGAGTTCAGGGAGAGCAGTACTTC. Protein sequence: CATSRVQGEQYF.

Comment on this clone: This CDR3 is missing its conserved last phenylalanine or tryptophan, likely due to a read error. V is TRBV2 and J is TRBJ1-2, with D possibly matching TRBD1 (5 bases). V was trimmed by 7 bases and J by 10 bases, leaving 19 bases between them. There are 13 residues in the CDR3. Germline CDR1 SNHLY, CDR2 FYNNEI. In DNA form, the CDR3 reads TGTGCCAGCATCCCGACAGTCGGCACAGCCTACACCCTC. This sequence encodes CASIPTVGTAYTL.

The V call is TRBV7-2, the J call TRBJ2-7, with 8 bases that match TRBD2. This CDR3 has 17 amino acids. J lost 2 bases, V lost 0 bases, and 9 bases had no gene match. CDR1 and CDR2 (germline): SGHTA, FQGNSA. CDR3 loop: CASSLAGLSGGAYEQYF. DNA of the CDR3: TGTGCCAGCAGCTTAGCGGGACTGAGCGGGGGAGCCTACGAGCAGTACTTC.

The gene calls are TRBV29-1 and TRBJ2-1; maybe TRBD2 (6 bases). Trimming stripped 4 bases from V and 9 bases from J, with 22 bases between. There are 15 residues in the CDR3. Germline CDR1 is SQVTM and CDR2 is ANQGSEA. CDR3 sequence reads: CSVGDAASVAPEQFF. CDR3 nucleotides: TGCAGCGTTGGCGATGCGGCTAGCGTAGCTCCTGAGCAGTTCTTC.

The CDR3 DNA reads TGTGCCAGCAGCAGCGGGGAGGGGACTGAAGCTTTCTTT. It translates to CASSSGEGTEAFF. The V call is TRBV7-7, the J call TRBJ1-1; D is perhaps TRBD1 (5 bases). Germline CDR1 SSHAT, CDR2 FNYEAQ (reference sequence). Trimming took off 5 bases at V and 5 bases at J, with 12 bases between the two ends. The CDR3 length is 13 residues.

V gene TRBV5-1 combines with J gene TRBJ2-1; D unclear. This CDR3 contains 15 residues. V lost 0 bases, J lost 3 bases, and 10 bases lay in between. Germline CDR1 and CDR2: SGHRS and YFSETQ. The CDR3 sequence: CASSLAPSVYNEQFF. DNA for the CDR3: TGCGCCAGCAGCTTGGCTCCGTCGGTCTACAATGAGCAGTTCTTC.

The V call is TRBV7-9, the J call TRBJ2-2; D is possibly TRBD1 (6 bases). The CDR3 sequence is 16 residues long. Germline V lookup: CDR1 SEHNR, CDR2 FQNEAQ (reference sequence). V lost 1 base and J 2 bases, leaving 11 bases between the germline ends. The chain's CDR3 is CASSLGGTSNTGELFF. Here the CDR3 DNA reads TGTGCCAGCAGCTTAGGGGGGACAAGTAACACCGGGGAGCTGTTTTTT.

The V call is TRBV1, the J call TRBJ2-3. TRBV1 is annotated as a pseudogene. The CDR3 is 16 residues long. This CDR3 reads CTSSRERVGYTDTQYF. The CDR3 nucleotides read TGCACCAGCAGCCGAGAGCGTGTAGGGTACACAGATACGCAGTATTTT.

The J gene is TRBJ2-5, the V gene TRBV29-1; tentative D call: TRBD2 (6 bases). This CDR3 has 13 amino acids. Germline assignment: CDR1 SQVTM and CDR2 ANQGSEA. V lost 4 bases, J lost 6 bases, and 15 bases lay in between. This CDR3 reads CSVGSEGIKTQYF. For the CDR3, the DNA is TGCAGCGTTGGATCGGAGGGAATAAAGACCCAGTACTTC.

This clone was seen only once. The rearrangement links TRBV7-3 to TRBJ1-2; TRBD1 matches 9 bases. Germline values: CDR1 SGHTA, CDR2 FQGTGA. With V trimmed by 5 bases and J by 7 bases, 14 bases remained unmatched. The CDR3 spans 16 residues. The CDR3 DNA reads TGTGCCAGCAGCCCCCAGGGACAGGGCCTCTCTAGTGGCTACACCTTC. This encodes CASSPQGQGLSSGYTF.

The chain employs TRBV4-2 and TRBJ2-1, with 8 bases lining up with TRBD1. CDR1 is LGHNA, CDR2 YNFKEQ, per germline. The CDR3 totals 17 residues. J lost 8 bases, V lost 0 bases, and 12 bases had no gene match. This CDR3 is CASSQEYRQGAGYEQFF. CDR3 sequence (DNA): TGTGCCAGCAGCCAAGAGTATAGGCAGGGGGCGGGCTATGAGCAGTTCTTC.

This clone was detected a few times. Other DNA sequences within the sample encode an identical CDR3. The rearrangement uses TRBV7-2 and TRBJ2-7; TRBD1 matches at 7 bases. Trimming took 5 bases from V and 6 from J; bases not matched to a gene: 7. This CDR3 has 13 amino acids. Germline V gene sequence: CDR1 SGHTA, CDR2 FQGNSA. CDR3 in DNA: TGTGCCAGCAGCGTGGACAGGAATCGCGAGCAGTACTTC. This encodes CASSVDRNREQYF.

V is TRBV6-4 and J is TRBJ2-7; 8 bases align to TRBD2. Trimming took 3 bases from V and 8 from J; bases not matched to a gene: 6. Germline V gene lookup returns CDR1 MRHNA and CDR2 SNTAGT. The CDR3 has 13 residues. CDR3 amino acids: CASSESSGAKQYF. The CDR3 DNA is TGTGCCAGCAGTGAAAGTAGCGGGGCAAAGCAGTACTTC.

The V gene is TRBV28, the J gene TRBJ1-2; no firm D call. The V end was cut by 2 bases, the J end by 0 bases, with 10 bases between. This CDR3 region has 15 residues. The germline CDR1 and CDR2 sequences are MDHEN and SYDVKM. The CDR3, as DNA: TGTGCCAGCAGTTTAGGAGGGAGAGCTAACTATGGCTACACCTTC. Encoded protein: CASSLGGRANYGYTF.

This clone has more than one count but fewer than ten. This chain uses TRBV7-9 with TRBJ2-1; a weak D match, TRBD1 (6 bases). Trimming pared 2 bases from V and 6 bases from J, leaving 8 bases between. Germline V gene sequence: CDR1 SEHNR, CDR2 FQNEAQ (reference sequence). CDR3 size: 13 residues. CDR3 sequence: CASSLSQGNEQFF. The CDR3 DNA reads as TGTGCCAGCAGCTTATCACAGGGCAATGAGCAGTTCTTC.

The chain uses TRBV28 and TRBJ1-1; TRBD1 might be the D (5 bases). Germline CDR1 is MDHEN and CDR2 is SYDVKM. This CDR3 has 13 amino acids. Trimming removed 6 bases at V and 11 bases at J, with 19 bases between. As DNA, the CDR3 is TGTGCCAGCAGCCCCCCGCGAGGAGGGGAGGCTTTCTTT. Its translation is CASSPPRGGEAFF.

V is TRBV4-2 and J is TRBJ2-1, with 10 nucleotides matching TRBD2. CDR1 is LGHNA and CDR2 is YNFKEQ in the germline V gene. The CDR3 runs to 19 residues. The ends lost 4 bases at V and 8 bases at J; junction bases unmatched: 20. The CDR3 spells CASSLRLTGVAGGVDEQFF. In nucleotides, the CDR3 is TGTGCCAGCAGCCTTCGGCTGACGGGGGTAGCGGGAGGCGTCGATGAGCAGTTCTTC.

This clone was observed a few times. The V call is TRBV6-5, the J call TRBJ2-7; D remains ambiguous. The CDR3 has 15 residues. V dropped 0 bases and J dropped 0 bases, with 9 bases sitting between them. Germline-derived CDR1 and CDR2 are MNHEY and SVGAGI. The DNA for the CDR3 is TGTGCCAGCAGTTACTCCCCCACAGCCTCCTACGAGCAGTACTTC. Residues: CASSYSPTASYEQYF.